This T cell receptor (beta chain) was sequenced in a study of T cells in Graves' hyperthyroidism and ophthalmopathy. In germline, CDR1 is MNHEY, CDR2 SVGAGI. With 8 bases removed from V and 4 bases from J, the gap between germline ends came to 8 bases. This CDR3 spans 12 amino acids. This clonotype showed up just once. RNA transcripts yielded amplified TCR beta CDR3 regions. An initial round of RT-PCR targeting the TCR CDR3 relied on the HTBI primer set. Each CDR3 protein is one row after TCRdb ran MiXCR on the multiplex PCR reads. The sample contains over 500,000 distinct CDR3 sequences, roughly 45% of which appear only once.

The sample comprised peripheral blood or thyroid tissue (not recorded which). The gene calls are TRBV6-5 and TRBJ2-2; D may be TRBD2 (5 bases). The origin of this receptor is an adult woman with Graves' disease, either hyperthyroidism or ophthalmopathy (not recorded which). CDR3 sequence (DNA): TGTGCCAGCGGGAGTCGCACCGGGGAGCTGTTTTTT. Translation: CASGSRTGELFF.